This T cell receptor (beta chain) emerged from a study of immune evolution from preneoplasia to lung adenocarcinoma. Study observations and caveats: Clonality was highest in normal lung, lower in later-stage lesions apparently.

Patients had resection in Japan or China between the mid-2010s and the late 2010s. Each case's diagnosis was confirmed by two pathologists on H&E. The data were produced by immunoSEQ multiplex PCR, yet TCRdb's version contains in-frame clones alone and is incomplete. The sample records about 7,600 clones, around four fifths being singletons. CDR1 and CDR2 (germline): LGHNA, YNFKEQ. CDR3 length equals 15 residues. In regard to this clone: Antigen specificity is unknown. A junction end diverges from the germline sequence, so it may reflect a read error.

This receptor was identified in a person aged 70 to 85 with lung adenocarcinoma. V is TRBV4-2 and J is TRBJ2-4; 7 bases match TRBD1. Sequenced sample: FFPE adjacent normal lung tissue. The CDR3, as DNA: TGTGCCAGCAGCCAAGACCCCATCCCAGGGGGAGAGGTGGACTTC. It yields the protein CASSQDPIPGGEVDF.